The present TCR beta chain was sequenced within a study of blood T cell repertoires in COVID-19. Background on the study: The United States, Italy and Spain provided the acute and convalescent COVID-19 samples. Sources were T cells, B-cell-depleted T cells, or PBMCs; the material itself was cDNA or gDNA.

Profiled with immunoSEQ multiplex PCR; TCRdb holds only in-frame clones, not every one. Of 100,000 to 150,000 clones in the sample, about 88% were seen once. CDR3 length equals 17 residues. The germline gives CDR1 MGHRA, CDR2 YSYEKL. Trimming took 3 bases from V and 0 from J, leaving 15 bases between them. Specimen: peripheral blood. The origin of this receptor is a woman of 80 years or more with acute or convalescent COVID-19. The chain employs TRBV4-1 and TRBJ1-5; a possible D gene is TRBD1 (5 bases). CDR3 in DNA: TGCGCCAGCAGCCAGGAGGGATGGGGGAATAGCAATCAGCCCCAGCATTTT. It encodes CASSQEGWGNSNQPQHF.